The present entry profiles one T cell receptor (beta chain) with its context. Sequencing used immunoSEQ multiplex PCR; TCRdb keeps in-frame clones, though not all of them. The data show fewer than 200,000 clones, around 93% seen once. The source of the sample is a study of control samples from healthy donors and cancer patients. The sequencing input was blood. The TCR was taken from a woman aged 55-70 years in good health.

The CDR3 DNA is TGTGCCAGCTCACCGGTTCTCGGGGTCTATGGCTACACCTTC. Its protein is CASSPVLGVYGYTF. The chain employs TRBV18 and TRBJ1-2; D gene uncertain. The V end lost 3 bases, the J end lost 4 bases, and 12 bases lay between the germline ends. The CDR3 runs 14 residues. Germline lookup yields CDR1 KGHSH and CDR2 LQKENI.